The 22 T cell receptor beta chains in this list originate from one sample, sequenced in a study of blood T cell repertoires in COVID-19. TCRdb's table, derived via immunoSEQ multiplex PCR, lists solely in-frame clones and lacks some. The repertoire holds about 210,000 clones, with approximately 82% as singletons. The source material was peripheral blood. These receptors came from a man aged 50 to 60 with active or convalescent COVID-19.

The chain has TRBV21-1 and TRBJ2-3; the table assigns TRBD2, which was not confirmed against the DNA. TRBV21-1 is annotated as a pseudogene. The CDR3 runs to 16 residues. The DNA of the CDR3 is TGTGCCAGCAGCAAAGGATGCGGGAGTGAAACAGATACGCAGTATTTT. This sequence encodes CASSKGCGSETDTQYF.

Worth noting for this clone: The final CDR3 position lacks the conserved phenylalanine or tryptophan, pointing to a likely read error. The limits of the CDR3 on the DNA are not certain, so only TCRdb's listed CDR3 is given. CDR3 amino acids: CASSNPRQGRAYNSPLHWYR. V is TRBV21-1 and J is TRBJ1-6; the DNA was not compared with TRBD1, the D call given in the table. TRBV21-1 is a pseudogene segment. The CDR3 length equals 20 residues, ends included.

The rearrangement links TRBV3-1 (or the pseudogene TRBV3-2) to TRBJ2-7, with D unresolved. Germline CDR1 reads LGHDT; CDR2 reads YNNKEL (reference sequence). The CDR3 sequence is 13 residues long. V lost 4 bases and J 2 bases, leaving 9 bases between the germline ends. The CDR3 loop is CASSPLNAYEQYF. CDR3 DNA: TGTGCCAGCAGCCCGCTAAACGCCTACGAGCAGTACTTC.

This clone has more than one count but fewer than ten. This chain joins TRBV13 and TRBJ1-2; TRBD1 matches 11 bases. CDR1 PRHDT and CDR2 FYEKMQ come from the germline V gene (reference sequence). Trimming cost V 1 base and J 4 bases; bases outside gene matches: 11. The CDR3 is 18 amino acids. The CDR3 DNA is TGTGCCAGCAGCTTAGTCCCGGACAGGGGGCGCGGGGCCTATGGCTACACCTTC. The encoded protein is CASSLVPDRGRGAYGYTF.

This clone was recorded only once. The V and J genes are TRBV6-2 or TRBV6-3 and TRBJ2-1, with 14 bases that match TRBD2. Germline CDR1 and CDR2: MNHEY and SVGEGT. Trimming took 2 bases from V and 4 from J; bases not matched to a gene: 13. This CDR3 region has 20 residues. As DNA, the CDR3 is TGTGCCAGCAGTTACCTCCGGACTAGCGGGGGGCCCTTACAGTACAATGAGCAGTTCTTC. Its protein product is CASSYLRTSGGPLQYNEQFF.

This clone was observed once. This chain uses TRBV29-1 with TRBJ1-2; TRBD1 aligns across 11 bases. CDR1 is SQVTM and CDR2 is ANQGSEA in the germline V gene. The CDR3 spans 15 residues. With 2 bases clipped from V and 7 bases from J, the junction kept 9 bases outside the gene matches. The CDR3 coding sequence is TGCAGCGTTGAACCAGCCGGGACAGGGGGAGCTGGCTACACCTTC. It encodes CSVEPAGTGGAGYTF.

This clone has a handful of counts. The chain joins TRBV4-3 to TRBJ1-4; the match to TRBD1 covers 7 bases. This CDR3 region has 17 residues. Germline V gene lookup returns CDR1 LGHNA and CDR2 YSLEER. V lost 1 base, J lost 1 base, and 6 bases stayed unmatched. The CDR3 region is CASSQGPGGRTNEKLFF. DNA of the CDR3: TGCGCCAGCAGCCAAGGCCCAGGGGGTAGAACTAATGAAAAACTGTTTTTT.

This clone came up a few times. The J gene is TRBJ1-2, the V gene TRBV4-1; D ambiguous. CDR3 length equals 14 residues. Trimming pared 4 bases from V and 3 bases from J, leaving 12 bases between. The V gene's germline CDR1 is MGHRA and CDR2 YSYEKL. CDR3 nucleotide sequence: TGCGCCAGCAGCCTAGAGGCAGGCGACTATGGCTACACCTTC. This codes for CASSLEAGDYGYTF.

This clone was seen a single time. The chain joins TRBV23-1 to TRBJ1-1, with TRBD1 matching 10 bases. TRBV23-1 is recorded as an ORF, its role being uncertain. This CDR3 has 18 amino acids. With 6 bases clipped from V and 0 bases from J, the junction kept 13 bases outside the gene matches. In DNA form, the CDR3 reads TGCGCCAGCAGACCTAACCTCGGACAGGGGGGGATGAACACTGAAGCTTTCTTT. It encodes CASRPNLGQGGMNTEAFF.

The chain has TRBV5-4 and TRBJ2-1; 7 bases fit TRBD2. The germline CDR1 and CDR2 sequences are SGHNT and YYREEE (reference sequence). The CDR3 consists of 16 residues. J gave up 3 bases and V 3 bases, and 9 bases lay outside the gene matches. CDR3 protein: CASSSLLAGLYNEQFF. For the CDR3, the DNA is TGTGCCAGCAGCTCCCTGTTAGCGGGCCTCTACAATGAGCAGTTCTTC.

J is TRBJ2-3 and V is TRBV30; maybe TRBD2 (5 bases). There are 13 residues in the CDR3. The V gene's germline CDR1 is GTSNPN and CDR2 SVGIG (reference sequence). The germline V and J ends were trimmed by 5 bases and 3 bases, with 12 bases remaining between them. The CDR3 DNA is TGTGCCTGGTGTCCGGGATTAACAGATACGCAGTATTTT. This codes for CAWCPGLTDTQYF.

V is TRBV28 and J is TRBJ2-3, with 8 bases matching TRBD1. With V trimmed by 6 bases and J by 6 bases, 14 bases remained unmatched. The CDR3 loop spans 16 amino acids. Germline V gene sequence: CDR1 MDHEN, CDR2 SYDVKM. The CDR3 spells CASRPPPGQGRDTQYF. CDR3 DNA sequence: TGTGCCAGCAGGCCCCCACCCGGACAGGGACGGGATACGCAGTATTTT.

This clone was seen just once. The CDR3 DNA reads as TGTGCCAGCAGTGAGTCAAATCCGGCTGAAGCTTTCTTT. As protein: CASSESNPAEAFF. This chain connects TRBV6-1 to TRBJ1-1; no clear D gene. This CDR3 region has 13 residues. Per the germline V gene, CDR1 is MNHNS and CDR2 is SASEGT. Trimming removed 3 bases from V and 6 bases from J, with 11 bases in between.

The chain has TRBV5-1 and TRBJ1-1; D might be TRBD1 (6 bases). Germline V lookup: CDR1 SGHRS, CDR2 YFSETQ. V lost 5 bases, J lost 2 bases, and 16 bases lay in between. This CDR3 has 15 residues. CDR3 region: CASRPLTGTNTEAFF. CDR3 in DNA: TGCGCCAGCAGACCCCTGACAGGTACCAACACTGAAGCTTTCTTT.

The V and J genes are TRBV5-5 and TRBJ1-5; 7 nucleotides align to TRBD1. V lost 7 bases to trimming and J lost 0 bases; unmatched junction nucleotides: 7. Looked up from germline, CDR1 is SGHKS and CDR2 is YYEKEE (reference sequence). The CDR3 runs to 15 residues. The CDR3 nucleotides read TGTGCCAGCGGAGAGGGACAGATTAGCAATCAGCCCCAGCATTTT. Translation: CASGEGQISNQPQHF.

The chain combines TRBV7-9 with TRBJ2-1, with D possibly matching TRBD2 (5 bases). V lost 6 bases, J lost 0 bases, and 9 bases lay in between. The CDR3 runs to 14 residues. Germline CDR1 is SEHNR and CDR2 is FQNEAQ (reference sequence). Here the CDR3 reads CASSYRDSYNEQFF. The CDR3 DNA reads TGTGCCAGCAGTTACCGGGACTCCTACAATGAGCAGTTCTTC.

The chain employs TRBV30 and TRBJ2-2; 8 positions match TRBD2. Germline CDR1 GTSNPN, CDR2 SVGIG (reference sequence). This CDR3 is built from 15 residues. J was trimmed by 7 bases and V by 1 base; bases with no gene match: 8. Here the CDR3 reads CAWSGTGGANGELFF. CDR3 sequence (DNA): TGTGCCTGGAGTGGAACCGGGGGGGCCAACGGGGAGCTGTTTTTT.

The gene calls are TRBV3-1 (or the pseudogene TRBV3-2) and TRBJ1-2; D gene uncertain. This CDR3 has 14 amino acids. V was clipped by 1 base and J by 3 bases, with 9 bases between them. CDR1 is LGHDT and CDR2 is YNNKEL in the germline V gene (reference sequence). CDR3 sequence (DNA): TGTGCCAGCAGCCAAGGGACGGGGTACTATGGCTACACCTTC. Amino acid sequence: CASSQGTGYYGYTF.

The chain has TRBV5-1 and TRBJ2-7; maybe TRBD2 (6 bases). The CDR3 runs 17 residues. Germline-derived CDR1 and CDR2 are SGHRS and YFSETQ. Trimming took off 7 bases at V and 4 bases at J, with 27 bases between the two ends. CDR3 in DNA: TGCGCCAGCGCTCCGCGCGGCTCTGGGGGGATATATTACGAGCAGTACTTC. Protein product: CASAPRGSGGIYYEQYF.

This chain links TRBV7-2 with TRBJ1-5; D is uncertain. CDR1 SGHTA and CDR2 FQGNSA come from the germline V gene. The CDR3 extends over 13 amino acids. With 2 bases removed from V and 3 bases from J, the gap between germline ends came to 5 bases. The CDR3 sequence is CASSLSSNQPQHF. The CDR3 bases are TGTGCCAGCAGCTTATCTTCCAATCAGCCCCAGCATTTT.

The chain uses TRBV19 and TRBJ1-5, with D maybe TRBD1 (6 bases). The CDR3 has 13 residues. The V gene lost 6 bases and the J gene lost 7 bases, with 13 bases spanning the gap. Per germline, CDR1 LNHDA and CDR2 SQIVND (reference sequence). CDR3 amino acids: CASRTGWSQPQHF. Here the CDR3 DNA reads TGTGCCAGTAGGACAGGTTGGTCCCAGCCCCAGCATTTT.

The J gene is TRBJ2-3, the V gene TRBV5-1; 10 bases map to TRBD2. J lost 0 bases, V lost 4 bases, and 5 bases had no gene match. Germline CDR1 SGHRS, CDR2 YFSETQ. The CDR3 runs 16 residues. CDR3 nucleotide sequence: TGCGCCAGCAGCGGGAGGACTAGCGGTAGCACAGATACGCAGTATTTT. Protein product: CASSGRTSGSTDTQYF.